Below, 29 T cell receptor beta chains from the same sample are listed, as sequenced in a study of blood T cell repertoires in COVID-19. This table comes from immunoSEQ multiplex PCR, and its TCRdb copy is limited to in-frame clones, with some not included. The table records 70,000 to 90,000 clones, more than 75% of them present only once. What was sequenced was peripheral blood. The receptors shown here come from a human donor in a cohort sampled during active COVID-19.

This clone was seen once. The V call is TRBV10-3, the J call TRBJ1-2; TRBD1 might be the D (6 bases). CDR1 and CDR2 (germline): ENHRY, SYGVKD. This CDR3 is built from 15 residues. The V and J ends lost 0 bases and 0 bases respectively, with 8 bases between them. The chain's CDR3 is CAISESGTPNYGYTF. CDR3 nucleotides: TGTGCCATCAGTGAGTCGGGGACACCTAACTATGGCTACACCTTC.

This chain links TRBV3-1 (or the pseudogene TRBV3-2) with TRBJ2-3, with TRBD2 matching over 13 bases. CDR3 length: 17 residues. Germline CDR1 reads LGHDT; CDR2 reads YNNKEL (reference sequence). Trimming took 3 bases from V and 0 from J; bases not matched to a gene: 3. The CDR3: CASSHRTSGRSTDTQYF. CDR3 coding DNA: TGTGCCAGCAGCCATCGGACTAGCGGGAGAAGCACAGATACGCAGTATTTT.

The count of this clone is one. The CDR3 nucleotides are TGTGCCAGCAGCGCAGTGGACAAATACTACGAGCAGTACTTC. Translating gives CASSAVDKYYEQYF. This sequence joins TRBV11-2 and TRBJ2-7, with a weak D call TRBD1 (5 bases). This CDR3 spans 14 amino acids. V lost 5 bases, J lost 3 bases, and 14 bases lay in between. The germline V gene has CDR1 SGHAT and CDR2 FQNNGV.

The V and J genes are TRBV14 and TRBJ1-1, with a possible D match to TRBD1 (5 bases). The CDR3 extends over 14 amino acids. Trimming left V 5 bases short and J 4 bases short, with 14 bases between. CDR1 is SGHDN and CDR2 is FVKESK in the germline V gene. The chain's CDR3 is CASSRDSPFTEAFF. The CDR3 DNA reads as TGTGCCAGCAGCAGAGACAGCCCGTTCACTGAAGCTTTCTTT. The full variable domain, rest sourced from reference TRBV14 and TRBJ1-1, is EAGVTQFPSHSVIEKGQTVTLRCDPISGHDNLYWYRRVMGKEIKFLLHFVKESKQDESGMPNNRFLAERTGGTYSTLKVQPAELEDSGVYFCASSRDSPFTEAFFGQGTRLTVV.

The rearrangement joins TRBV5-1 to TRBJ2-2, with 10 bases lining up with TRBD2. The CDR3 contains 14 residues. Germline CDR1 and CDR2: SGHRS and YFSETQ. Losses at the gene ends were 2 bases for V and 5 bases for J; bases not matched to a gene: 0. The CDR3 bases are TGCGCCAGCAGCTTTAGCGGGGGGACCGGGGAGCTGTTTTTT. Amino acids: CASSFSGGTGELFF.

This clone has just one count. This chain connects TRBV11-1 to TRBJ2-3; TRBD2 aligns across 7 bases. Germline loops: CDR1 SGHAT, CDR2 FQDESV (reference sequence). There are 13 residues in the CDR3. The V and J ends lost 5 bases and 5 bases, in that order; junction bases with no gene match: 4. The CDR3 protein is CASSQAGVDTQYF. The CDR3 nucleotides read TGTGCCAGCAGCCAGGCGGGGGTAGATACGCAGTATTTT.

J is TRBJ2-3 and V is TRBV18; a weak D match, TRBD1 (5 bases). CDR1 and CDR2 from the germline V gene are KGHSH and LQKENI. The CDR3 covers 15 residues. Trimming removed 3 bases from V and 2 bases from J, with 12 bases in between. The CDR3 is CASSPLRGSTDTQYF. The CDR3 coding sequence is TGTGCCAGCTCACCTCTTAGGGGCTCCACAGATACGCAGTATTTT.

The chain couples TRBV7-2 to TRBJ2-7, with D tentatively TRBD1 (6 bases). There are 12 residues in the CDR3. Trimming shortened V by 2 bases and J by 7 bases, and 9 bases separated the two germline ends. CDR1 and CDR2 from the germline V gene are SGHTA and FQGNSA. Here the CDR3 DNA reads TGTGCCAGCAGCTTAACCAGGGGTGAGCAGTACTTC. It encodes CASSLTRGEQYF.

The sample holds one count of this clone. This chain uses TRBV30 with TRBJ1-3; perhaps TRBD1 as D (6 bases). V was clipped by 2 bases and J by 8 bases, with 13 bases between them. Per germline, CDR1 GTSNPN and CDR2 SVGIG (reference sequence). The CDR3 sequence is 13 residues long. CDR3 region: CAWSTSRTDTIYF. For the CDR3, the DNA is TGTGCCTGGAGTACCTCTAGGACAGACACCATATATTTT.

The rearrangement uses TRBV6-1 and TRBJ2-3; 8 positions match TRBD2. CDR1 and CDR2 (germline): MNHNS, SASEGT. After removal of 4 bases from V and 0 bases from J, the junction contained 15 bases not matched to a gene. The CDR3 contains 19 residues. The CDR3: CASSGRAWREVTSTDTQYF. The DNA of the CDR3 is TGTGCCAGCAGTGGGCGGGCTTGGCGGGAGGTAACTAGCACAGATACGCAGTATTTT.

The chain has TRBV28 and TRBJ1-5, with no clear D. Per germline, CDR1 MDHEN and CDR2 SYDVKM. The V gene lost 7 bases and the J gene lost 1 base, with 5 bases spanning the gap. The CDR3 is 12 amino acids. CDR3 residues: CASTRSNQPQHF. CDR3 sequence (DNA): TGTGCCAGCACACGGAGCAATCAGCCCCAGCATTTT. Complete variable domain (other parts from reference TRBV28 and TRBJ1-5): DVKVTQSSRYLVKRTGEKVFLECVQDMDHENMFWYRQDPGLGLRLIYFSYDVKMKEKGDIPEGYSVSREKKERFSLILESASTNQTSMYLCASTRSNQPQHFGDGTRLSIL.

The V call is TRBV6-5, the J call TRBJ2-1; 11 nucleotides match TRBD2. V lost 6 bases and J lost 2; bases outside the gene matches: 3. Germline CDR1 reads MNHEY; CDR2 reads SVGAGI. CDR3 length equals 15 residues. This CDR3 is CASSRLAGPYNEQFF. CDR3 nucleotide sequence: TGTGCCAGCAGCAGACTAGCGGGACCCTACAATGAGCAGTTCTTC.

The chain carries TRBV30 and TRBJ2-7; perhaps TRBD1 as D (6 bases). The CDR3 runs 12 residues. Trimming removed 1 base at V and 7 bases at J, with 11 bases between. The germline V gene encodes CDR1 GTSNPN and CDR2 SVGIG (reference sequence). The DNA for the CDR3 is TGTGCCTGGAGTGGAACAGGGTTGGAGCAGTACTTC. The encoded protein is CAWSGTGLEQYF.

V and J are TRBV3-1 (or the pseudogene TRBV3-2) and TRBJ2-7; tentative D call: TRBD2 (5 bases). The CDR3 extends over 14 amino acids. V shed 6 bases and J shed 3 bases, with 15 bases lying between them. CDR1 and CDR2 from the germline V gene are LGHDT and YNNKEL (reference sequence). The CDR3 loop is CASRAGPGSYEQYF. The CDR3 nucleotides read TGTGCCAGCAGGGCTGGACCGGGGAGCTACGAGCAGTACTTC.

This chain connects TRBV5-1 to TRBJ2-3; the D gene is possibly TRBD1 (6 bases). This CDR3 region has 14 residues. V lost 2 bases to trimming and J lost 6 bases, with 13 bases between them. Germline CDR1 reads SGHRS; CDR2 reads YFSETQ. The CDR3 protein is CASSFQGTTDTQYF. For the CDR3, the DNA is TGCGCCAGCAGCTTCCAGGGGACCACGGATACGCAGTATTTT.

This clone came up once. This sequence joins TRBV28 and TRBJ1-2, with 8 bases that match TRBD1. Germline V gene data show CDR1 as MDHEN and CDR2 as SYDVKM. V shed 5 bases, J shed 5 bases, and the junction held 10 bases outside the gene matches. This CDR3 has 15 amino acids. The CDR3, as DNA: TGTGCCAGCAGTACAGGGAGGACAGGGACGTATGGCTACACCTTC. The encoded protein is CASSTGRTGTYGYTF.

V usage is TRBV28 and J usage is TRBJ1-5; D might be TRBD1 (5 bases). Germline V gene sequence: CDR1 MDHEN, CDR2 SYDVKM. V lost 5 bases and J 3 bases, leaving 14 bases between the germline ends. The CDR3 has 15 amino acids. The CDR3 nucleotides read TGTGCCAGCAGTGGAAATAGTGGGGCCAATCAGCCCCAGCATTTT. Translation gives CASSGNSGANQPQHF.

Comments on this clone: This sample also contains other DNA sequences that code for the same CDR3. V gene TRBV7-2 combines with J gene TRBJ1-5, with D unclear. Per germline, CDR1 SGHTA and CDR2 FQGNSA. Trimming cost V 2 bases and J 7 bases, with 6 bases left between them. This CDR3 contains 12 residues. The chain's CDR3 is CASSLNSQPQHF. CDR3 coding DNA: TGTGCCAGCAGCTTAAATAGCCAGCCCCAGCATTTT.

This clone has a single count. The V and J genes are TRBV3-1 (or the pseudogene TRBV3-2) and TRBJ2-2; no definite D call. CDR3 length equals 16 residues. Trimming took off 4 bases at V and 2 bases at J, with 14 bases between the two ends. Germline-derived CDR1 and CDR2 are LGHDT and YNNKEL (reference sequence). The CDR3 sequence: CASSRVLSTNTGELFF. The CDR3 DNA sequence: TGTGCCAGCAGCCGGGTACTTTCGACAAACACCGGGGAGCTGTTTTTT.

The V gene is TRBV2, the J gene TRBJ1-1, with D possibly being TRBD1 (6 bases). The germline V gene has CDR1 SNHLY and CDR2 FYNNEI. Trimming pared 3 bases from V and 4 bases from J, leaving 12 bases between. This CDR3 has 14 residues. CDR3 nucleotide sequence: TGTGCCAGCAGTGAGGCGGGGGCAGGCACTGAAGCTTTCTTT. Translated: CASSEAGAGTEAFF.

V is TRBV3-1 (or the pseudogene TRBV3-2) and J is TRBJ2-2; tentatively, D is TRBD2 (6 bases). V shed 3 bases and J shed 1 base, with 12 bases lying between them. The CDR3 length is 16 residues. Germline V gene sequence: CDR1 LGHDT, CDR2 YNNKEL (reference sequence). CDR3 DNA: TGTGCCAGCAGCCAGGGACTCCTTGGGAACACCGGGGAGCTGTTTTTT. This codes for CASSQGLLGNTGELFF.

The CDR3, as DNA: TGTGCCAGCAGCTCGACTAACGAGCAGTACTTC. Translation gives CASSSTNEQYF. V is TRBV5-6 and J is TRBJ2-7; perhaps TRBD2 as D (5 bases). The CDR3 loop spans 11 amino acids. The V end lost 3 bases, the J end lost 5 bases, and 6 bases lay between the germline ends. Germline V gives CDR1 SGHDT, CDR2 YYEEEE.

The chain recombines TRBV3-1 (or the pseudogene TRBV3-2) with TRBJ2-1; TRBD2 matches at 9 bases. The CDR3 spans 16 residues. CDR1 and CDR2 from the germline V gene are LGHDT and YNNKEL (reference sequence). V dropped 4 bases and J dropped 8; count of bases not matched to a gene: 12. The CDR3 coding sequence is TGTGCCAGCAGCCCGGATGCGGCAGCGGGGGGTTATGAGCAGTTCTTC. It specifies CASSPDAAAGGYEQFF.

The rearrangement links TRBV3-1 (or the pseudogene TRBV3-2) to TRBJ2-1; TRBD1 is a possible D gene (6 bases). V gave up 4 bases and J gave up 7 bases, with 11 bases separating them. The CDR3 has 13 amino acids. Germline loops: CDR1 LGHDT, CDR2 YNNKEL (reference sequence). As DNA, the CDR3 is TGTGCCAGCAGCCCGACAGGTATGAATGAGCAGTTCTTC. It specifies CASSPTGMNEQFF.

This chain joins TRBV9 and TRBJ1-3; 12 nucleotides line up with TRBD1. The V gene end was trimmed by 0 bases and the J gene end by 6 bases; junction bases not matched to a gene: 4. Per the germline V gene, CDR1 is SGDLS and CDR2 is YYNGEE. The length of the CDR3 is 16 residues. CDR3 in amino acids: CASSVAPGQGANTIYF. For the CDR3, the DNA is TGTGCCAGCAGCGTAGCCCCGGGACAGGGGGCAAACACCATATATTTT.

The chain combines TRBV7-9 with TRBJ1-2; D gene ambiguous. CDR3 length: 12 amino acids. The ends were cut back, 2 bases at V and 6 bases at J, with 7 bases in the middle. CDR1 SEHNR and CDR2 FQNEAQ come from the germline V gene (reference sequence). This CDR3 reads CASSLSGDGYTF. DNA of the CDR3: TGTGCCAGCAGCTTATCCGGGGATGGCTACACCTTC.

For the CDR3, the DNA is TGCGCCAGCAGCCAAGATGCTGGGACAGGGGTCCTCCGTTCCCGTTACGAGCAGTACTTC. Residues: CASSQDAGTGVLRSRYEQYF. This rearrangement joins TRBV4-1 to TRBJ2-7; 10 nucleotides align to TRBD1. This CDR3 has 20 residues. The junction had 18 bases not matched to a gene; V was cut back by 0 bases and J by 4 bases. Germline CDR1 is MGHRA and CDR2 is YSYEKL.

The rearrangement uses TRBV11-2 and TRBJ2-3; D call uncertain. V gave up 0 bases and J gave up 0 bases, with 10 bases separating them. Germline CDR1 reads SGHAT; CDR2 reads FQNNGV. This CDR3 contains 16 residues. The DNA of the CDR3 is TGTGCCAGCAGCTTAGACTTACTTGAGAGCACAGATACGCAGTATTTT. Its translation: CASSLDLLESTDTQYF.

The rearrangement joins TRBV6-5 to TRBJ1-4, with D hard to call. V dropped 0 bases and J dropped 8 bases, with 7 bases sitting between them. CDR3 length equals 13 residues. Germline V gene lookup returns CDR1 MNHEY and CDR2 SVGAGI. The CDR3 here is CASSYSRKEKLFF. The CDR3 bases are TGTGCCAGCAGTTACTCGAGAAAGGAAAAACTGTTTTTT.